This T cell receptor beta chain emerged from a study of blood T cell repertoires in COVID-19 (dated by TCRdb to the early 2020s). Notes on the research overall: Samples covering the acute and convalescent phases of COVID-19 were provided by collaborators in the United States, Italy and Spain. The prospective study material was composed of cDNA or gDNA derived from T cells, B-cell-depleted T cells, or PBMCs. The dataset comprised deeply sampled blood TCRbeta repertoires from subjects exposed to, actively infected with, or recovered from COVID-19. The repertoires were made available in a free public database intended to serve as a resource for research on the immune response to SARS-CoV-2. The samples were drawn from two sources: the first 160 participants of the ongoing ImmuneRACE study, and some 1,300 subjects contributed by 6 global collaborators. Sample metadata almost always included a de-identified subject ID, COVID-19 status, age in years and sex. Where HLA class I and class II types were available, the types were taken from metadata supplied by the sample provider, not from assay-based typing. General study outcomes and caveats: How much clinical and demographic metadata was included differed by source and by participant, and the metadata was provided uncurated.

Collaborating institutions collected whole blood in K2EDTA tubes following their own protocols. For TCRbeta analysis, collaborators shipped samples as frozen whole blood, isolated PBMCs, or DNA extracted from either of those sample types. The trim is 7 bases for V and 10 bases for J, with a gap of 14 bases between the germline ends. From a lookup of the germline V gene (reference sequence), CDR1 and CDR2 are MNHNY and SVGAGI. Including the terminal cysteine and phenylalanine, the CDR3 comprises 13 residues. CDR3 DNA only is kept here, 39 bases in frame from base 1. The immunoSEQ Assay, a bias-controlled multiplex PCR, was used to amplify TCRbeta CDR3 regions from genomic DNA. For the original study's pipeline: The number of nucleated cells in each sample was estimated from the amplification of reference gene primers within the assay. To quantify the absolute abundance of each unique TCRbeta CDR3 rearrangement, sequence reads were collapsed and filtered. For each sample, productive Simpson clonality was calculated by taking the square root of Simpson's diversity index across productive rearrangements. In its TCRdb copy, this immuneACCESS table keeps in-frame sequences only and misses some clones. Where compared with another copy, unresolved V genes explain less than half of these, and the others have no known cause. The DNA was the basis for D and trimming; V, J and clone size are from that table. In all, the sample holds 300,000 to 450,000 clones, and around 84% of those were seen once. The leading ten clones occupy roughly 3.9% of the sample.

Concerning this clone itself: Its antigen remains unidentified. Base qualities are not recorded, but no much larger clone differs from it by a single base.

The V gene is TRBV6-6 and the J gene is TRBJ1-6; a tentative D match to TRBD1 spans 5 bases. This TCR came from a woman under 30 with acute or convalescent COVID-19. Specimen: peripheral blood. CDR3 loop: CASNGGDWSPLHF. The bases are TGTGCCAGCAATGGTGGGGACTGGTCACCCCTCCACTTT.